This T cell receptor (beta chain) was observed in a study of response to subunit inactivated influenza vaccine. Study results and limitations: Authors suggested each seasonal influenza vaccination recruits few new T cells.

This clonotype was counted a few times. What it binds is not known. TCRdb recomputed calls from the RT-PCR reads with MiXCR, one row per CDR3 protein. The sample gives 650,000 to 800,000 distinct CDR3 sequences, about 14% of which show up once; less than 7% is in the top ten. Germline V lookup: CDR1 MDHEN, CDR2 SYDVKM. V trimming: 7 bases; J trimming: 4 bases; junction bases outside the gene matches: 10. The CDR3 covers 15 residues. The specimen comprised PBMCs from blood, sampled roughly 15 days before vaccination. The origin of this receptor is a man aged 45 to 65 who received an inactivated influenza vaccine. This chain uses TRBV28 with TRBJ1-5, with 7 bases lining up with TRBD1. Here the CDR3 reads CASIRSGGANQPQHF. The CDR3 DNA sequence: TGTGCCAGCATTAGATCAGGGGGGGCAAATCAGCCCCAGCATTTT. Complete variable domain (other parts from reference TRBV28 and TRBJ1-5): DVKVTQSSRYLVKRTGEKVFLECVQDMDHENMFWYRQDPGLGLRLIYFSYDVKMKEKGDIPEGYSVSREKKERFSLILESASTNQTSMYLCASIRSGGANQPQHFGDGTRLSIL.